The clone carrying this T cell receptor beta chain was observed a handful of times. The data belong to a study of blood T cell repertoires in COVID-19. In the study overall: Whether acute or convalescent, the COVID-19 samples came from the United States, Italy and Spain. T cells, B-cell-depleted T cells, or PBMCs supplied cDNA or gDNA.

The CDR3 is 16 amino acids. V lost 4 bases, J lost 4 bases, and 19 bases lay in between. Germline CDR1 reads LGHDT; CDR2 reads YNNKEL (reference sequence). TCRdb's table, derived via immunoSEQ multiplex PCR, lists solely in-frame clones and lacks some. This sample carries approximately 460,000 clones, 75% to 90% of them seen once, and the ten largest clones take around 0.95%. During active infection, Seattle patients enrolled and were then monitored through disease. The receptor's source is a man aged 18 to 29 with COVID-19, enrolled during active disease. The V gene is TRBV3-1 (or the pseudogene TRBV3-2), the J gene TRBJ1-1; perhaps TRBD1 as D (6 bases). Sequenced input: peripheral blood. DNA for the CDR3: TGTGCCAGCAGCCCACCTAAACCAGGGGTTCTCACTGAAGCTTTCTTT. Its translation: CASSPPKPGVLTEAFF.